This record looks at one TCR beta chain sequence and its context. The CDR3 is 13 residues long. Germline CDR1 and CDR2: LGHNA and YNFKEQ. V gave up 0 bases and J gave up 4 bases, with 6 bases separating them. This sample is part of a study of blood T cell repertoires in COVID-19. The wider study: The samples span acute and convalescent COVID-19 from the United States, Italy and Spain.

Generated by immunoSEQ multiplex PCR, the TCRdb table keeps only in-frame clones and is missing some. The sample carries roughly 230,000 clones, roughly 80% recorded once. The receptor was derived from a man between 45 and 60 years old who had recovered from COVID-19. Sequencing was done on a sample of PBMCs or T cells enriched from blood (not recorded which). The chain couples TRBV4-2 to TRBJ2-5; no clear D. DNA of the CDR3: TGTGCCAGCAGCCAAGATGGCCGAGAGACCCAGTACTTC. As protein: CASSQDGRETQYF.